One and the same sample provided the 6 T cell receptor beta chains below, sequenced in a study of blood T cells in healthy people across ages. Primed by a sample-barcoded 5' primer and a J-beta primer mix, a second PCR proceeded for 7 to 11 cycles. Each CDR3 protein gets one entry after TCRdb re-called the 5' RACE reads with MiXCR. The sample records about 760,000 distinct CDR3 sequences, roughly 50% being singletons. The specimen sequenced was blood. The origin of the receptors is a man in his forties or fifties in good health.

V and J are TRBV14 and TRBJ1-2; no definite D call. Trimming removed 0 bases at V and 10 bases at J, with 9 bases between. The germline CDR1 and CDR2 sequences are SGHDN and FVKESK. CDR3 size: 12 residues. CDR3 residues: CASSQDWGDYTF. Here the CDR3 DNA reads TGTGCCAGCAGCCAAGATTGGGGTGACTACACCTTC. Combining the CDR3 with reference TRBV14 and TRBJ1-2 gives the whole variable domain EAGVTQFPSHSVIEKGQTVTLRCDPISGHDNLYWYRRVMGKEIKFLLHFVKESKQDESGMPNNRFLAERTGGTYSTLKVQPAELEDSGVYFCASSQDWGDYTFGSGTRLTVV.

This chain uses TRBV4-2 with TRBJ2-7, with 8 bases fitting TRBD1. V lost 2 bases to trimming and J lost 5 bases; unmatched junction nucleotides: 5. This CDR3 region has 14 residues. CDR1 is LGHNA, CDR2 YNFKEQ, per germline. As DNA, the CDR3 is TGTGCCAGCAGCCAATGGACAGGGTCGAACGAGCAGTACTTC. Translated: CASSQWTGSNEQYF.

The chain employs TRBV6-5 and TRBJ1-4; D remains unclear. Germline V gene data show CDR1 as MNHEY and CDR2 as SVGAGI. The CDR3 extends over 14 amino acids. Trimming removed 2 bases at V and 7 bases at J, with 11 bases between. CDR3 bases: TGTGCCAGCAGTTACGAGGGTTGGAGTGAAAAACTGTTTTTT. Protein: CASSYEGWSEKLFF.

V is TRBV6-5 and J is TRBJ2-7; D unresolved. V was clipped by 6 bases and J by 6 bases, with 18 bases between them. The CDR3 has 14 amino acids. Germline CDR1 reads MNHEY; CDR2 reads SVGAGI. The CDR3 region has the DNA TGTGCCAGCAGCAAAGCGAGCAGGACGAGCGAGCAGTACTTC. Translated, it gives CASSKASRTSEQYF.

The V gene is TRBV12-5, the J gene TRBJ2-5; the match to TRBD2 covers 9 bases. This CDR3 is 17 amino acids long. The J segment lost 6 bases and the V segment lost 0 bases, leaving 11 bases of the junction unmatched. Per germline, CDR1 LGHNT and CDR2 FRNRAP. CDR3 loop: CASGLVDMASGAKTQYF. The DNA of the CDR3 is TGTGCTAGTGGTTTGGTAGATATGGCTAGCGGGGCGAAGACCCAGTACTTC.

In its sample, this clonotype was seen a few times. The V and J genes are TRBV20-1 and TRBJ1-5; TRBD1 aligns across 9 bases. CDR1 is DFQATT and CDR2 is SNEGSKA in the germline V gene (reference sequence). The CDR3 length is 15 residues. The trim removed 6 bases at V and 4 bases at J, leaving 10 bases unmatched. The CDR3 region has the DNA TGCAGTGCCATTTCGACGACAGGGGGTAATCAGCCCCAGCATTTT. Its protein product is CSAISTTGGNQPQHF.